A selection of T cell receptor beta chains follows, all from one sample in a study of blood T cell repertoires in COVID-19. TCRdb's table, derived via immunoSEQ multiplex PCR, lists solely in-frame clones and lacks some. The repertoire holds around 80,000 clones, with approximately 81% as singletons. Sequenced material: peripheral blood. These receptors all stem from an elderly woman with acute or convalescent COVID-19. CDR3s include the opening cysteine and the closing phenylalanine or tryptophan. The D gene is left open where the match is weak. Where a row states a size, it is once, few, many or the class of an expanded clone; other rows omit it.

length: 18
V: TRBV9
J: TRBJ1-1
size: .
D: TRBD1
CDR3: CASSAPGDRALMNTEAFF
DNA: TGTGCCAGCAGCGCCCCCGGGGACAGGGCCCTCATGAACACTGAAGCTTTCTTT

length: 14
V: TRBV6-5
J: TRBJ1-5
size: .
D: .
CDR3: CASTEVWGNQPQHF
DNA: TGTGCCAGCACGGAGGTGTGGGGCAATCAGCCCCAGCATTTT

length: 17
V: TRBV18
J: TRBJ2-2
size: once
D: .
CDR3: CASSLLGQQRRPGELFF
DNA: TGTGCCAGCTCATTACTAGGACAGCAGCGGCGCCCCGGGGAGCTGTTTTTT

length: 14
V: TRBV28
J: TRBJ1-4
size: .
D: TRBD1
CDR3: CASRKGANNEKLFF
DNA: TGTGCCAGTAGAAAGGGGGCGAATAATGAAAAACTGTTTTTT

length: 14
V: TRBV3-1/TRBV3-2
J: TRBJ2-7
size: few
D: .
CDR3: CASRGSGGNYEQYF
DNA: TGTGCCAGCCGGGGGAGTGGCGGAAACTACGAGCAGTACTTC

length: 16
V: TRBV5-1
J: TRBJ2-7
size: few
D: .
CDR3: CASSPGDRSTIVEQYF
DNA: TGCGCCAGCAGCCCGGGGGACAGAAGTACCATAGTCGAGCAGTACTTC

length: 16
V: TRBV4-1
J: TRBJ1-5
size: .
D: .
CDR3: CASSQDQGFKDQPQHF
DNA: TGCGCCAGCAGCCAAGATCAGGGTTTTAAGGATCAGCCCCAGCATTTT

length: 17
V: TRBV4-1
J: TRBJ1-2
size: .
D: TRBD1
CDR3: CASSQERGRGLEYGYTF
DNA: TGCGCCAGCAGCCAAGAGAGGGGCAGGGGGCTAGAATATGGCTACACCTTC

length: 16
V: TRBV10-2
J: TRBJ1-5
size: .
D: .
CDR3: CASSAQGLYSNQPQHF
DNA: TGCGCCAGCAGTGCACAGGGCCTTTATAGCAATCAGCCCCAGCATTTT

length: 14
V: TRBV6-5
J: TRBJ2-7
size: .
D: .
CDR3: CASSSYRDSYEQYF
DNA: TGTGCCAGCAGCTCCTACAGGGACTCCTACGAGCAGTACTTC

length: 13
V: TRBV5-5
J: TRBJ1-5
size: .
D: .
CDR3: CASSGEHFQPQHF
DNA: TGTGCCAGCAGCGGGGAGCACTTCCAGCCCCAGCATTTT

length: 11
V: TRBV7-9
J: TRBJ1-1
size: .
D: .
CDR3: CASSFDREAFF
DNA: TGTGCCAGCAGCTTCGACAGGGAAGCTTTCTTT

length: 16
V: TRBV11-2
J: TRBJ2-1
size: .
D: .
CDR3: CASSLQGISSYNEQFF
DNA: TGTGCCAGCAGCTTGCAGGGCATAAGCTCCTACAATGAGCAGTTCTTC

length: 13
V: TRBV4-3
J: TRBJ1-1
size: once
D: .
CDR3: CASSQDWAGEAFF
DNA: TGCGCCAGCAGCCAAGATTGGGCAGGTGAAGCTTTCTTT

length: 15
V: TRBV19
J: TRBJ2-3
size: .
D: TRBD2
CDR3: CASSIVSGGTDTQYF
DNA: TGTGCCAGTAGTATAGTCAGCGGGGGCACAGATACGCAGTATTTT

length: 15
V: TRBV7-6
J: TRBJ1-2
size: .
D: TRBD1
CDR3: CASSLDRGSLYGYTF
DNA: TGTGCCAGCAGCTTAGACAGGGGCTCACTCTATGGCTACACCTTC

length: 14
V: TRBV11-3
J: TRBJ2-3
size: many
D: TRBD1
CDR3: CASSLGQITDTQYF
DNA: TGTGCCAGCAGCTTGGGACAGATCACAGATACGCAGTATTTT

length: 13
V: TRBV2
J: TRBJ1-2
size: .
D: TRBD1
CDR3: CASSVDRGGGYTF
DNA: TGTGCCAGCAGTGTAGACAGGGGGGGAGGCTACACCTTC

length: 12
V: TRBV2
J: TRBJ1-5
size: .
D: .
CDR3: CASSNTGRPQHF
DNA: TGTGCCAGCAGTAATACAGGGAGGCCCCAGCATTTT

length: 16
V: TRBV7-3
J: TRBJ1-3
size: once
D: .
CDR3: CASSLQSAGEWKHHIF
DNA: TGTGCCAGCAGCTTGCAGAGTGCCGGGGAGTGGAAACACCATATATTT

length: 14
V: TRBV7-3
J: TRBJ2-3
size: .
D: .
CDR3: CASSEARMADTQYF
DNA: TGTGCCAGCAGCGAGGCACGGATGGCAGATACGCAGTATTTT

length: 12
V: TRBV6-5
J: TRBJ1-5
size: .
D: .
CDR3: CASNQGGWPQHF
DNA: TGTGCCAGCAACCAGGGAGGGTGGCCCCAGCATTTT

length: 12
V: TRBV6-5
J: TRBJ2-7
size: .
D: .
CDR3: CASKRFTYEQYF
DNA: TGTGCCAGCAAGAGATTCACTTACGAGCAGTACTTC

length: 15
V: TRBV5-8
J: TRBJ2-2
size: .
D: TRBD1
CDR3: CASSLWGQGTGELFF
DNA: TGTGCCAGCAGCTTGTGGGGACAGGGAACCGGGGAGCTGTTTTTT

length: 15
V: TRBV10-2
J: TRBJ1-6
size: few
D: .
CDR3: CASSEYGNQNSPLHF
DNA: TGCGCCAGCAGTGAGTACGGGAACCAAAATTCACCCCTCCACTTT

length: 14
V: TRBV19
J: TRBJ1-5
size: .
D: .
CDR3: CASSPVRRNQPQHF
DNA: TGTGCCAGTAGTCCGGTACGCCGCAATCAGCCCCAGCATTTT

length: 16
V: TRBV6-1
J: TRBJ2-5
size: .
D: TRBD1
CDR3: CASSEERGPFAETQYF
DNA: TGTGCCAGCAGTGAAGAGAGGGGGCCCTTTGCGGAGACCCAGTACTTC

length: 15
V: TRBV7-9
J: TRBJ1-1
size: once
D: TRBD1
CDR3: CASGLTGGLNTEAFF
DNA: TGTGCCAGCGGTCTGACAGGGGGCTTGAACACTGAAGCTTTCTTT

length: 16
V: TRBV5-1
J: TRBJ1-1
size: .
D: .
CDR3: CASSLWQGGVNTEAFF
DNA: TGCGCCAGCAGCTTGTGGCAGGGAGGGGTGAACACTGAAGCTTTCTTT

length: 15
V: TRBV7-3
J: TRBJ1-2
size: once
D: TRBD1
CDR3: CASSLTGTADYGYTF
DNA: TGTGCCAGCAGCTTAACTGGGACAGCCGACTATGGCTACACCTTC

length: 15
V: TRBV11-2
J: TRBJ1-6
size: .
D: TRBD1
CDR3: CASSLDLQGWSPLHF
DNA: TGTGCCAGCAGCTTAGATCTACAGGGGTGGTCACCCCTCCACTTT

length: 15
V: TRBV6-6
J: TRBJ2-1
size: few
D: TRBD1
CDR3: CASSYSQTGIHEQFF
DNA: TGTGCCAGCAGTTACTCGCAGACAGGGATCCATGAGCAGTTCTTC

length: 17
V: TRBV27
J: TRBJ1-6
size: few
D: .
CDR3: CASSPFRLGQDNSPLHF
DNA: TGTGCCAGCAGTCCATTCCGCCTGGGGCAGGATAATTCACCCCTCCACTTT

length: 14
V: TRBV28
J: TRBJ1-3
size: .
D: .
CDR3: CASSFGGLGNTIYF
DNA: TGTGCCAGCAGTTTCGGGGGGCTAGGAAACACCATATATTTT

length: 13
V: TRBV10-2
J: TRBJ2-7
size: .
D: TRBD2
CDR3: CASSARPSGEQYF
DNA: TGCGCCAGCAGTGCCCGGCCTAGCGGCGAGCAGTACTTC